The 11 T cell receptor beta chains below all came from one sample that was sequenced in a study of blood T cells in healthy people across ages. It was with a sample-barcoded 5' primer and a J-beta primer mix that a second PCR of roughly 7 to 12 cycles was run. TCRdb used MiXCR to reprocess the 5' RACE reads, holding one entry per CDR3 protein. The sample shows about 630,000 distinct CDR3 sequences, more than 20% of them seen only once. The sequenced sample consisted of blood. Receptor source: a man in his sixties or seventies in good health.

This clonotype was detected a few times. V and J are TRBV5-1 and TRBJ1-1, with unresolved D. V dropped 4 bases and J dropped 1 base, with 11 bases sitting between them. The CDR3 is made up of 14 amino acids. Germline CDR1 and CDR2: SGHRS and YFSETQ. CDR3 protein: CASSAGQQNTEAFF. The CDR3 bases are TGCGCCAGCAGCGCCGGGCAGCAGAACACTGAAGCTTTCTTT.

Regarding this clonotype: At one end, the junction sequence differs from germline, possibly due to a read error. J is TRBJ2-5 and V is TRBV5-1, with D possibly being TRBD1 (6 bases). The better agreement between TRBJ2-1 and the DNA end casts doubt on the J call. CDR1 is SGHRS and CDR2 is YFSETQ in the germline V gene. There are 14 residues in the CDR3. CDR3: CASSLDGRGNEQFF. CDR3 nucleotides: TGTGCCAGCAGCTTGGATGGCAGGGGCAATGAGCAGTTCTTC.

The table lists this clonotype with a few counts. This chain connects TRBV14 to TRBJ2-7; TRBD2 is a possible D gene (5 bases). Germline CDR1 reads SGHDN; CDR2 reads FVKESK. The V gene lost 0 bases and the J gene lost 0 bases, with 18 bases spanning the gap. The CDR3 loop spans 18 amino acids. CDR3 DNA: TGTGCCAGCAGCCAAGAATCTTTCAGAGGAGGTCCCTCCTACGAGCAGTACTTC. Translating gives CASSQESFRGGPSYEQYF. The full variable domain, completed using reference TRBV14 and TRBJ2-7, is EAGVTQFPSHSVIEKGQTVTLRCDPISGHDNLYWYRRVMGKEIKFLLHFVKESKQDESGMPNNRFLAERTGGTYSTLKVQPAELEDSGVYFCASSQESFRGGPSYEQYFGPGTRLTVT.

The V call is TRBV3-1, the J call TRBJ2-3; tentative D call: TRBD1 (6 bases). The V and J ends lost 1 base and 0 bases respectively, with 11 bases between them. The CDR3 sequence is 16 residues long. Looked up from germline, CDR1 is LGHDT and CDR2 is YNNKEL (reference sequence). The CDR3 DNA reads as TGTGCCAGCAGCCAAGGAGGGGGATCTAGCACAGATACGCAGTATTTT. It encodes CASSQGGGSSTDTQYF.

The chain employs TRBV4-3 and TRBJ1-4; D possibly corresponds to TRBD1 (6 bases). The V and J ends lost 0 bases and 6 bases respectively, with 11 bases between them. The CDR3 has 15 amino acids. Germline values: CDR1 LGHNA, CDR2 YSLEER. The CDR3 DNA sequence: TGCGCCAGCAGCCAAGATAAGGACAGTTATGAAAAACTGTTTTTT. Translated: CASSQDKDSYEKLFF.

At least ten counts were recorded for this clonotype. J is TRBJ2-1 and V is TRBV7-2; D is unclear. The CDR3 is 15 residues long. V was pared by 6 bases and J by 0 bases, with 12 bases between. Germline loops: CDR1 SGHTA, CDR2 FQGNSA. Here the CDR3 DNA reads TGTGCCAGCAGGAACATGTTACTCTCCTACAATGAGCAGTTCTTC. Translating it yields CASRNMLLSYNEQFF.

This clonotype appeared a few times. The rearrangement joins TRBV5-1 to TRBJ2-5; TRBD1 agrees at 7 bases. J gave up 2 bases and V 6 bases, and 10 bases lay outside the gene matches. The CDR3 is made up of 15 amino acids. Germline V CDR1 and CDR2: SGHRS, YFSETQ. The CDR3 DNA reads as TGCGCCAGCACCACCGTGGGACAGACTCAAGAGACCCAGTACTTC. Amino acid sequence: CASTTVGQTQETQYF.

This clonotype appeared a few times. V usage is TRBV28 and J usage is TRBJ2-1, with 8 bases identical to TRBD2. V lost 3 bases, J lost 7 bases, and 8 bases stayed unmatched. Germline values: CDR1 MDHEN, CDR2 SYDVKM. The CDR3 length is 15 residues. CDR3 region: CASSFLSGSHNEQFF. In DNA, the CDR3 is TGTGCCAGCAGTTTCCTGAGCGGGAGCCATAATGAGCAGTTCTTC.

This clonotype came up a few times. A much larger clone differs from this one at a single base, so this may be a read error. The missing conserved phenylalanine or tryptophan at the end of this CDR3 makes a read error likely. The rearrangement uses TRBV7-9 and TRBJ1-2; D is uncertain. The CDR3 totals 14 residues. The V and J ends lost 4 bases and 7 bases respectively, with 16 bases between them. In germline, CDR1 is SEHNR, CDR2 FQNEAQ (reference sequence). CDR3 sequence reads: CASSWAGPFFGYTL. In DNA, the CDR3 is TGTGCCAGCAGCTGGGCAGGACCCTTTTTTGGCTACACCCTC.

In its sample, this clonotype was seen a few times. Here the CDR3 reads CASSFRTDHNEKLFF. The DNA of the CDR3 is TGTGCCAGCAGTTTCAGGACGGACCATAATGAAAAACTGTTTTTT. The rearrangement links TRBV12-3 or TRBV12-4 to TRBJ1-4; the D is unclear. The V and J ends lost 3 bases and 4 bases respectively, with 12 bases between them. The CDR3 extends over 15 amino acids.

The chain uses TRBV5-1 and TRBJ1-5; 7 nucleotides match TRBD1. Per germline, CDR1 SGHRS and CDR2 YFSETQ. The length of the CDR3 is 14 residues. V trimming: 7 bases; J trimming: 7 bases; junction bases outside the gene matches: 11. CDR3 nucleotide sequence: TGCGCCAGCTCCCCCGTACAGGGGTCCCAGCCCCAGCATTTT. Its protein is CASSPVQGSQPQHF.